This T cell receptor beta chain is drawn from a study of T-cell reconstitution after alpha-beta-depleted transplantation in children. The ends lost 6 bases at V and 12 bases at J; junction bases unmatched: 19. This CDR3 is 15 amino acids long. Germline values: CDR1 LNHNV, CDR2 YYDKDF (reference sequence). This clonotype was observed a handful of times. What it recognizes is unknown. Broader study findings: T-cell counts and diversity at one year post-transplant came mainly from newly produced T cells. Reports say that about two months after transplant, the alpha-beta T cells came out of several hundred graft clones that had expanded.

TCRbeta library construction was performed incorporating unique molecular identifiers. In TCRdb, the PCR reads were re-called with MiXCR into one record per CDR3 protein. The sample includes some 300,000 distinct CDR3 sequences, over 7% of them seen just once. The chain is built from TRBV15 and TRBJ2-7, with TRBD2 matching 8 bases. The origin of this receptor is a female patient aged 2-9 years who had a stem cell transplant for Fanconi anemia, so the T cells may come from the graft donor. The starting material was peripheral blood, obtained 360 days after TCRalphabeta/CD19-depleted stem cell transplant. CDR3 sequence: CATRPAGVSGTPMYF. The DNA for the CDR3 is TGTGCCACCAGACCGGCGGGGGTTAGCGGGACCCCGATGTACTTC.